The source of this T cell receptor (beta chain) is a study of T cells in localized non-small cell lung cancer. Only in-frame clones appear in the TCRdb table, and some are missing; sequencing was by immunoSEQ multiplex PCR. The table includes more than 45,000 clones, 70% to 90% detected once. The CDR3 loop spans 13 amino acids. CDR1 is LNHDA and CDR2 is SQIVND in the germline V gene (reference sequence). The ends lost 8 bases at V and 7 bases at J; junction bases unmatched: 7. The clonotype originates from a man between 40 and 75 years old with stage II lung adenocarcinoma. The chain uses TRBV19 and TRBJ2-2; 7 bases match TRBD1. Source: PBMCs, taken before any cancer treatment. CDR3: CASQTGFFGELFF. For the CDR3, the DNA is TGTGCCAGTCAGACAGGGTTCTTCGGGGAGCTGTTTTTT.